The 15 T cell receptor beta chains in this list originate from one sample, sequenced in a study of T cells in narcolepsy. Generated by immunoSEQ multiplex PCR, the TCRdb table keeps only in-frame clones and is missing some. Of about 33,000 clones in the sample, roughly 90% were seen once. The sequenced sample was CD45RA- memory CD4+ T cells from PBMCs. These receptors were collected from a human donor with narcolepsy.

This chain links TRBV9 with TRBJ2-1; 12 bases map to TRBD2. The germline gives CDR1 SGDLS, CDR2 YYNGEE. CDR3 length: 16 amino acids. With V trimmed by 2 bases and J by 2 bases, 2 bases remained unmatched. CDR3 nucleotide sequence: TGTGCCAGCAGCGTCGCTAGCGGGGGGGCCTACAATGAGCAGTTCTTC. Translating it yields CASSVASGGAYNEQFF.

The chain uses TRBV19 and TRBJ2-5, with D possibly matching TRBD2 (7 bases). Trimming stripped 8 bases from V and 2 bases from J, with 15 bases between. The CDR3 length is 14 residues. The V gene's germline CDR1 is LNHDA and CDR2 SQIVND (reference sequence). In DNA, the CDR3 is TGTGCCAGTGGACGGGGGGCAGTACAAGAGACCCAGTACTTC. Amino acid sequence: CASGRGAVQETQYF.

V and J are TRBV6-5 and TRBJ2-6, with D unresolved. The CDR3 is 14 residues long. Trimming removed 5 bases from V and 4 bases from J, with 9 bases in between. The germline CDR1 and CDR2 sequences are MNHEY and SVGAGI. The CDR3 bases are TGTGCCAGCAGTAATGGACGAGGGGCCAACGTCCTGACTTTC. This encodes CASSNGRGANVLTF.

This sequence joins TRBV4-3 and TRBJ1-2; a weak D match, TRBD1 (5 bases). This CDR3 has 20 residues. Germline loops: CDR1 LGHNA, CDR2 YSLEER. The V end lost 1 base, the J end lost 0 bases, and 24 bases lay between the germline ends. DNA of the CDR3: TGCGCCAGCAGCCAAGCCTCCGCCCCTGGACATTTTATAGCTAACTATGGCTACACCTTC. Its translation is CASSQASAPGHFIANYGYTF.

The chain combines TRBV27 with TRBJ2-7; the match to TRBD1 covers 11 bases. J lost 5 bases, V lost 5 bases, and 2 bases had no gene match. This CDR3 is 13 amino acids long. Germline CDR1 and CDR2: MNHEY and SMNVEV (reference sequence). The CDR3, as DNA: TGTGCCAGCAGTAGGACAGGGGGCAACGAGCAGTACTTC. Translation: CASSRTGGNEQYF.

V is TRBV6-1 and J is TRBJ2-7, with D possibly matching TRBD2 (6 bases). V gave up 4 bases and J gave up 6 bases, with 16 bases separating them. Germline V gene sequence: CDR1 MNHNS, CDR2 SASEGT. CDR3 length: 14 residues. CDR3 sequence (DNA): TGTGCCAGCAGTGCCAGGGAGGAGGGGCGCGAGCAGTACTTC. Protein sequence: CASSAREEGREQYF.

V and J are TRBV27 and TRBJ1-5, with 7 nucleotides matching TRBD1. CDR1 and CDR2 (germline): MNHEY, SMNVEV (reference sequence). Losses at the gene ends were 8 bases for V and 2 bases for J; bases not matched to a gene: 6. The CDR3 is made up of 14 amino acids. CDR3 region: CASGGGQGNQPQHF. The CDR3 bases are TGTGCCAGCGGAGGAGGACAGGGCAATCAGCCCCAGCATTTT.

Only a few counts were recorded for this clone. V and J are TRBV29-1 and TRBJ2-5; D may correspond to TRBD1 or TRBD2 (5 bases each). Germline V gene data show CDR1 as SQVTM and CDR2 as ANQGSEA. The CDR3 runs to 15 residues. V lost 4 bases and J 4 bases, leaving 19 bases between the germline ends. The CDR3 DNA sequence: TGCAGCGTTGGAAGTGGGACCCGACTGGGAGAGACCCAGTACTTC. Translation gives CSVGSGTRLGETQYF.

The J gene is TRBJ1-3, the V gene TRBV9, with a weak D call TRBD1 (5 bases). From germline, CDR1 is SGDLS and CDR2 YYNGEE. Trimming stripped 0 bases from V and 2 bases from J, with 9 bases between. This CDR3 has 15 amino acids. CDR3 nucleotide sequence: TGTGCCAGCAGCGTAGCCCGGGGCGCTGGAAACACCATATATTTT. Its translation is CASSVARGAGNTIYF.

The rearrangement uses TRBV7-2 and TRBJ2-2; D remains unclear. V was shortened by 5 bases and J by 0 bases, with 7 bases between the two germline ends. Per germline, CDR1 SGHTA and CDR2 FQGNSA. The CDR3 spans 14 residues. Here the CDR3 reads CASSPTPNTGELFF. The CDR3 DNA reads as TGTGCCAGCAGCCCAACACCGAACACCGGGGAGCTGTTTTTT.

The genes are TRBV5-1 and TRBJ2-3; D ambiguous. Germline V CDR1 and CDR2: SGHRS, YFSETQ. Trimming cost V 0 bases and J 5 bases, with 1 base left between them. CDR3 length: 11 residues. CDR3 nucleotides: TGCGCCAGCAGCTTGGGAGATACGCAGTATTTT. This gives the protein CASSLGDTQYF.

CDR3 in DNA: TGTGCCGCCACCTATTCGAGAGCTGGAAACACCATATATTTT. Protein sequence: CAATYSRAGNTIYF. V gene TRBV28 combines with J gene TRBJ1-3, with D unresolved. There are 14 residues in the CDR3. In germline, CDR1 is MDHEN, CDR2 SYDVKM. Trimming shortened V by 11 bases and J by 2 bases, and 16 bases separated the two germline ends.

This clone has a single count. The chain combines TRBV29-1 with TRBJ1-2, with no clear D. Trimming pared 4 bases from V and 4 bases from J, leaving 10 bases between. The germline CDR1 and CDR2 sequences are SQVTM and ANQGSEA. The CDR3 has 12 residues. The CDR3 reads CSVVTTGYGYTF. The DNA of the CDR3 is TGCAGCGTTGTAACCACCGGCTATGGCTACACCTTC. The whole variable domain, filled in from reference TRBV29-1 and TRBJ1-2, reads SAVISQKPSRDICQRGTSLTIQCQVDSQVTMMFWYRQQPGQSLTLIATANQGSEATYESGFVIDKFPISRPNLTFSTLTVSNMSPEDSSIYLCSVVTTGYGYTFGSGTRLTVV.

This chain links TRBV5-1 with TRBJ1-3, with D possibly matching TRBD1 (5 bases). Trimming removed 0 bases from V and 4 bases from J, with 8 bases in between. The length of the CDR3 is 14 residues. Per germline, CDR1 SGHRS and CDR2 YFSETQ. As DNA, the CDR3 is TGCGCCAGCAGCTTGGTGCAGGGAGGAAACACCATATATTTT. It codes for CASSLVQGGNTIYF.

The chain joins TRBV11-2 to TRBJ2-7; tentatively, D is TRBD1 or TRBD2 (6 bases each). Trimming cost V 3 bases and J 2 bases, with 17 bases left between them. Germline CDR1 and CDR2: SGHAT and FQNNGV. The CDR3 is made up of 16 amino acids. Here the CDR3 reads CASSFRGRGAPYEQYF. The CDR3, as DNA: TGTGCCAGCAGCTTCAGAGGAAGGGGGGCCCCCTACGAGCAGTACTTC.